This paragraph covers one T cell receptor beta chain sequence. V dropped 5 bases and J dropped 1; count of bases not matched to a gene: 5. The CDR3 is 15 amino acids. In germline, CDR1 is SEHNR, CDR2 FQNEAQ (reference sequence). The data stem from a study of CD8 T cells in Susac syndrome. A quantity of 0.5 to 1 ug RNA underwent reverse transcription using random hexamers. One entry per CDR3 protein results from TCRdb running MiXCR on the immunoSEQ multiplex PCR reads. This table has tens of thousands of distinct CDR3 sequences, roughly nine tenths appearing once. Included as multiple sclerosis controls were treatment-naive patients who had stable or active relapsing-remitting disease.

The chain recombines TRBV7-9 with TRBJ1-5, with TRBD1 matching over 7 bases. The sample taken for sequencing was CD8+ T cells from PBMCs. The origin of this receptor is a human donor with multiple sclerosis. This CDR3 is CASSLRGQSNQPQHF. The CDR3 DNA reads TGTGCCAGCAGCCTGAGGGGGCAGAGCAATCAGCCCCAGCATTTT.